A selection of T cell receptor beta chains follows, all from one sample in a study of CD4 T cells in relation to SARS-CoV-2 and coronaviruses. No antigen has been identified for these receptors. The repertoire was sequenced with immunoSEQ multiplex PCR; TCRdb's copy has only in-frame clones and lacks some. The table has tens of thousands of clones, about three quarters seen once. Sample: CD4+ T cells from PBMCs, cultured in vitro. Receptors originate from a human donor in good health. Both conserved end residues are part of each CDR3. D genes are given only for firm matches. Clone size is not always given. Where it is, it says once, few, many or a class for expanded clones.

DNA: TGTGCCAGCAGCTTCGGACTATCTGGAAACACCATATATTTT
CDR3: CASSFGLSGNTIYF
J: TRBJ1-3
D: .
size: few
V: TRBV7-2

DNA: TGTGCCAGCATCAAATTGAGCGGGCAACAAGAGACCCAGTACTTC
CDR3: CASIKLSGQQETQYF
J: TRBJ2-5
D: .
size: .
V: TRBV2

DNA: TGTGCCATCAGTGACAGGGGACTAGCGAGTACAGATACGCAGTATTTT
CDR3: CAISDRGLASTDTQYF
J: TRBJ2-3
D: TRBD2
size: .
V: TRBV10-3

DNA: TGTGCCAGTAGTATAACAGCAACTAATGAAAAACTGTTTTTT
CDR3: CASSITATNEKLFF
J: TRBJ1-4
D: .
size: .
V: TRBV19

DNA: TGTGCCAGCAGCTCCTCATGGGGGGCGGGGCGAACCGGGGAGCTGTTTTTT
CDR3: CASSSSWGAGRTGELFF
J: TRBJ2-2
D: .
size: few
V: TRBV13

DNA: TGTGCCAGCAGCTCCCCTACCGACTGGTCCCTATCTGTCAATGAGCAGTTCTTC
CDR3: CASSSPTDWSLSVNEQFF
J: TRBJ2-1
D: .
size: few
V: TRBV11-2

DNA: TGTGCCAGTAGTATCTGGCAGGGCGCTGAAAAACTGTTTTTT
CDR3: CASSIWQGAEKLFF
J: TRBJ1-4
D: .
size: .
V: TRBV19

DNA: TGCGCCAGCAGCCAAGATCTCCAGGGAAGGGGGACCCAGTACTTC
CDR3: CASSQDLQGRGTQYF
J: TRBJ2-5
D: .
size: .
V: TRBV4-3

DNA: TGCGCCAGCAGCCACCTACAGGGGATCTCTGGAAACACCATATATTTT
CDR3: CASSHLQGISGNTIYF
J: TRBJ1-3
D: TRBD1
size: .
V: TRBV4-3

DNA: TGTGCCAGCAGCCAAAACCCCCGGACAGGGTCAGGGGAGACCCAGTACTTC
CDR3: CASSQNPRTGSGETQYF
J: TRBJ2-5
D: TRBD1
size: .
V: TRBV3-1/TRBV3-2

DNA: TGCGCCAGCAGCCACACAGGCAGGGAACTCAATCAGCCCCAGCATTTT
CDR3: CASSHTGRELNQPQHF
J: TRBJ1-5
D: .
size: .
V: TRBV4-1

DNA: TGTGCCAGCAGCTACGCCCGGGGGGGGACTGAAGCTTTCTTT
CDR3: CASSYARGGTEAFF
J: TRBJ1-1
D: .
size: .
V: TRBV27

DNA: TGTGCCAGCAGCGAGACCAGGGCGGGCTATGGCTACACCTTC
CDR3: CASSETRAGYGYTF
J: TRBJ1-2
D: .
size: .
V: TRBV9

DNA: TGCGCCAGCAGCTCAGGGGAGGCTAATGAAAAACTGTTTTTT
CDR3: CASSSGEANEKLFF
J: TRBJ1-4
D: .
size: .
V: TRBV5-1

DNA: TGTGCCAGCAGTGACTCCGGACTAGCGGGGGGAGATAATGAGCAGTTCTTC
CDR3: CASSDSGLAGGDNEQFF
J: TRBJ2-1
D: TRBD2
size: .
V: TRBV6-4

DNA: TGTGCCAGCAGCCAAGGACTAGCGGGTGGCACAGATACGCAGTATTTT
CDR3: CASSQGLAGGTDTQYF
J: TRBJ2-3
D: TRBD2
size: .
V: TRBV3-1/TRBV3-2

DNA: TGTGCCAGCAGCATTAGCGGGAGAGTCACCGGGGAGCTGTTTTTT
CDR3: CASSISGRVTGELFF
J: TRBJ2-2
D: TRBD2
size: .
V: TRBV5-6

DNA: TGTGCCAGCAGCCCCCGGAGGCAGGGGCCGGGCGGGAACACTGAAGCTTTCTTT
CDR3: CASSPRRQGPGGNTEAFF
J: TRBJ1-1
D: .
size: .
V: TRBV3-1/TRBV3-2

DNA: TGTGCCAGCAGCGGCCCGGGGCAGGGCGGACGAAACACCATATATTTT
CDR3: CASSGPGQGGRNTIYF
J: TRBJ1-3
D: .
size: .
V: TRBV9

DNA: TGTGCCTGGAGTGTTGGACAGGAGATCTTCGCTTACACCTTC
CDR3: CAWSVGQEIFAYTF
J: TRBJ1-2
D: TRBD1
size: .
V: TRBV30

DNA: TGTGCCAGCAGGCCCCCGCCAGGGCTCGAGCAGTACTTC
CDR3: CASRPPPGLEQYF
J: TRBJ2-7
D: .
size: .
V: TRBV7-2

DNA: TGTGCCAGCAGTTACTCGGAGGGCTACACCTTC
CDR3: CASSYSEGYTF
J: TRBJ1-2
D: .
size: .
V: TRBV6-2/TRBV6-3